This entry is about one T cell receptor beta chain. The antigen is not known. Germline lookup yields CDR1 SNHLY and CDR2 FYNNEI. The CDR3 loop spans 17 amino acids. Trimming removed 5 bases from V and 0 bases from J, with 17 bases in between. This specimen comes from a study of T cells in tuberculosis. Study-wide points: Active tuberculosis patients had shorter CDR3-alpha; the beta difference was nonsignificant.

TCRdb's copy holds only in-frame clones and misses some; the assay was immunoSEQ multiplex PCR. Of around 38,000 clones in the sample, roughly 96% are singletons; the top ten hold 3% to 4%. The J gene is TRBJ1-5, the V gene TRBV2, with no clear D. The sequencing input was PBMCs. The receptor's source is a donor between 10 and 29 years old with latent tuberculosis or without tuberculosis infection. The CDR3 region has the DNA TGTGCCAGCAGTCCCCGGCGGAGGGCGGTTAGCAATCAGCCCCAGCATTTT. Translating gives CASSPRRRAVSNQPQHF.